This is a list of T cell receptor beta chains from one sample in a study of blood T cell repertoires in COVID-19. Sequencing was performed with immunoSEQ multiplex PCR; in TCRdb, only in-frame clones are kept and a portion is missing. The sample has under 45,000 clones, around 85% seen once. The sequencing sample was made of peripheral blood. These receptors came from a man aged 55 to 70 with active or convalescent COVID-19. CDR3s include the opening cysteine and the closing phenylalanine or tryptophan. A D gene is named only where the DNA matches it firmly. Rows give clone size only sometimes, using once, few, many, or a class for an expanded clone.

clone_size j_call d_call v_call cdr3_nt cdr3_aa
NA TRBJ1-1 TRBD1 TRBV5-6 TGTGCCAGCAGCTCACAGGGGGTAGGAACTGAAGCTTTCTTT CASSSQGVGTEAFF
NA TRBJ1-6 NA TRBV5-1 TGCGCCAGCAAGGTAGGGGTTAATCCTAATTCACCCCTCCACTTT CASKVGVNPNSPLHF
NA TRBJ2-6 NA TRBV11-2 TGTGCCAGCAGCCCCCCACAGGGTAGGGCTGGGGCCAACGTCCTGACTTTC CASSPPQGRAGANVLTF
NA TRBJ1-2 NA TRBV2 TGTGCCGGAGAAATGGACTTAAACTATGGCTACACCTTC CAGEMDLNYGYTF
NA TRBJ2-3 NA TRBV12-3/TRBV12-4 TGTGCCAGCAGGGGGGGTGGGTCAGATACGCAGTATTTT CASRGGGSDTQYF
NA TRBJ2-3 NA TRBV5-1 TGCGCCAGCAGCTTGCGCGCGGCAGATACGCAGTATTTT CASSLRAADTQYF
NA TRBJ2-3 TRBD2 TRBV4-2 TGTGCCAGCAGCCTAGCGGGGGGGAGCACAGATACGCAGTATTTT CASSLAGGSTDTQYF
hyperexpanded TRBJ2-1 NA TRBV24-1 TGTGCCACCAGTGCCAAACGCGGGACAGAATACAATGAGCAGTTCTTC CATSAKRGTEYNEQFF
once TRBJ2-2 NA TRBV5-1 TGCGCCAGCAGCTCCCATCTGCGTTGGGGCAGGGCGAACACCGGGGAGCTGTTTTTT CASSSHLRWGRANTGELFF
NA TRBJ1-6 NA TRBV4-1 TGCGCCAGCAGCCAAGATGGGAGTGGCGGGTTACCCCTCCACTTT CASSQDGSGGLPLHF
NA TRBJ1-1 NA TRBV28 TGTGCCAGCAGTTTAACAGGGTATAACACTGAAGCTTTCTTT CASSLTGYNTEAFF
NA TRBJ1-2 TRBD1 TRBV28 TGTGCCAGCAGTTTACTGACAGGGGTTCATGGCTACACCTTC CASSLLTGVHGYTF
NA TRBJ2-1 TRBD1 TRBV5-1 TGCGCCAGCAGCCCGGACAGGGGGAATGAGCAGTTCTTC CASSPDRGNEQFF
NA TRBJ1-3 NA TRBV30 TGTGCCCAGGCGGGCTACTCTGGAAACACCATATATTTT CAQAGYSGNTIYF
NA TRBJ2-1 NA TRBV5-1 TGCGCCAGCAGCTTGGATCGACAGGGAGGATCCAATGAGCAGTTCTTC CASSLDRQGGSNEQFF
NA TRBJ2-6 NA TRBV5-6 TGTGCCAGCAGCTTGGCGGGACAAATAAACTCTGGGGCCAACGTCCTGACTTTC CASSLAGQINSGANVLTF
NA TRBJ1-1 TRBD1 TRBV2 TGTGCCAGCAGTGCAATTGAGGACAGGGAAGCTTTCTTT CASSAIEDREAFF
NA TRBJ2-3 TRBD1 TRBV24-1 TGTGCCACCAGTGATTTCAGGGGGTTCCGCACAGATACGCAGTATTTT CATSDFRGFRTDTQYF
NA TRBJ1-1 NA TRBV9 TGTGCCAGCAGCGTAGGACAGTGGAACACTGAAGCTTTCTTT CASSVGQWNTEAFF
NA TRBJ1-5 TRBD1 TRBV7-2 TGTGCCAGCAGCTTAGGGGACAGGGGCCAGCCCCAGCATTTT CASSLGDRGQPQHF
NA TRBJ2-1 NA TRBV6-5 TGTGCCAGCAGCCCGAGAAAGTTAACCCACAATGAGCAGTTCTTC CASSPRKLTHNEQFF
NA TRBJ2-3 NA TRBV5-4 TGTGCCAGCAGCTTAGATCAGGCAGATACGCAGTATTTT CASSLDQADTQYF
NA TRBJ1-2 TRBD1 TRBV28 TGTGCCAGCGGAAACCGGGACAGTACTAACTATGGCTACACCTTC CASGNRDSTNYGYTF
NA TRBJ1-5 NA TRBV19 TGTGCCAGTAGATCCGCGACAAGGGGCCCTTCCAATCAGCCCCAGCATTTT CASRSATRGPSNQPQHF
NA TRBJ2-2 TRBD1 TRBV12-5 TGTGCTAGTGGTTTGGTACTAGGACAGGGGGCTGGCACCGGGGAGCTGTTTTTT CASGLVLGQGAGTGELFF
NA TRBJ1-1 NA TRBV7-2 TGTGCCAGCAGCTTAGAGGCGGGGACTGAAGCTTTCTTT CASSLEAGTEAFF
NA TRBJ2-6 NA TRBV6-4 TGTGCCAGCAGTGACCAGGGTTTCGCTGGGGCCAACGTCCTGACTTTC CASSDQGFAGANVLTF
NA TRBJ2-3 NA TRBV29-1 TGCAGCGCCCGGGCGGGGACCCCTCACACAGATACGCAGTATTTT CSARAGTPHTDTQYF
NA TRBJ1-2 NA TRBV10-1 TGCGCCAGCAGCCCGGGACTCTCCTATGGCTACACCTTC CASSPGLSYGYTF
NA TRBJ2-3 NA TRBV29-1 TGCAGCGTTATGGGCCAGAATCAAGATACGCAGTATTTT CSVMGQNQDTQYF
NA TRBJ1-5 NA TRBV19 TGTGCCAGTAGTCCCAGGGGACGCAATCAGCCCCAGCATTTT CASSPRGRNQPQHF
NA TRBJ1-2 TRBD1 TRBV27 TGTGCCAGCAGCCTCGCCGGGGCAGGGGGGCGGAGTGGCTACACCTTC CASSLAGAGGRSGYTF
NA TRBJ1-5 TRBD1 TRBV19 TGTGCCAGTAGCATCACAGGGGCTCTAGGTAATCAGCCCCAGCATTTT CASSITGALGNQPQHF
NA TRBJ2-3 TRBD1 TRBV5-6 TGTGCCAGCAGCTTGGCCAGGGGGACCGCGAGAGGTAGTACGCAGTATTTT CASSLARGTARGSTQYF
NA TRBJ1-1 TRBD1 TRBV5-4 TGTGCCAGCAGCTTGGCAGGGGGGGAAGCTTTCTTT CASSLAGGEAFF
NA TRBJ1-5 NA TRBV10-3 TGTGCCATCAGCGCAGGGGTGGGCAATCAGCCCCAGCATTTT CAISAGVGNQPQHF
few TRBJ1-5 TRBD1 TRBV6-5 TGTGCCAGCAAACAGGGGAAGGATCAGCCCCAGCATTTT CASKQGKDQPQHF